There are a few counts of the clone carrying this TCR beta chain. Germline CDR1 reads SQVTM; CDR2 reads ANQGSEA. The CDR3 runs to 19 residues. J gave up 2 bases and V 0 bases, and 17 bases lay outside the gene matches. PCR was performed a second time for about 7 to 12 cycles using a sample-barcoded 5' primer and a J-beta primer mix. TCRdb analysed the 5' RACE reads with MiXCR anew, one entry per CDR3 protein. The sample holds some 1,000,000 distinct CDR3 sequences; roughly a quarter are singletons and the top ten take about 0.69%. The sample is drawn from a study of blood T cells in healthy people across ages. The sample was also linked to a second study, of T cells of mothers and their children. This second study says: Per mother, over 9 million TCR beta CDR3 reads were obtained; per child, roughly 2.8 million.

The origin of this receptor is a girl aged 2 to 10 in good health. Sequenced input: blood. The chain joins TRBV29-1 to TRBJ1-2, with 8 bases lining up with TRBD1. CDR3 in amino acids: CSVEDRVEDRAYSNYGYTF. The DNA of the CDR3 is TGCAGCGTTGAAGATCGGGTCGAGGACAGGGCATACTCCAACTATGGCTACACCTTC.